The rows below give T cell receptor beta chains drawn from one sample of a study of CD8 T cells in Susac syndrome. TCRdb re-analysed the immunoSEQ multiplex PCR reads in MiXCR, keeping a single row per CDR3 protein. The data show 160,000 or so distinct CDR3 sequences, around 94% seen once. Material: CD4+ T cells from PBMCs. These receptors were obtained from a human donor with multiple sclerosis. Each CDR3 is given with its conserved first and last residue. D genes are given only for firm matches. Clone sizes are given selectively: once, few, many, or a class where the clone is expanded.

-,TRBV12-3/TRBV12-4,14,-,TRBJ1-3,CASRKQGDGNTIYF,TGTGCCAGCAGGAAACAGGGAGATGGAAACACCATATATTTT
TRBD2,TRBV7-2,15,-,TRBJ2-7,CASSSFVSGSHEQYF,TGTGCCAGCAGCTCATTTGTAAGCGGGAGTCACGAGCAGTACTTC
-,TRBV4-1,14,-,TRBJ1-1,CASSRPQGNTEAFF,TGCGCCAGCAGCCGACCCCAGGGGAACACTGAAGCTTTCTTT
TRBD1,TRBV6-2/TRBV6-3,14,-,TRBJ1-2,CASSRGTGNYGYTF,TGTGCCAGCAGCCGCGGGACAGGAAATTATGGCTACACCTTC
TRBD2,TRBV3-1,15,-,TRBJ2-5,CASSQVPSGSGTQYF,TGTGCCAGCAGCCAAGTTCCTAGCGGTTCGGGAACCCAGTACTTC
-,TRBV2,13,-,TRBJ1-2,CASSGTAQGGYTF,TGTGCCAGCAGTGGGACAGCCCAGGGAGGCTACACCTTC
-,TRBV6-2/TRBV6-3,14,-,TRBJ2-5,CASRKRRGDETQYF,TGTGCCAGCAGAAAACGGAGGGGGGATGAGACCCAGTACTTC
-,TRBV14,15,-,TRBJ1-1,CASSHLGDLSTEAFF,TGTGCCAGCAGCCACCTCGGGGATTTGAGCACTGAAGCTTTCTTT
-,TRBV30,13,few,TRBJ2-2,CAWSGPIGGELFF,TGTGCCTGGAGTGGACCGATCGGCGGGGAGCTGTTTTTT
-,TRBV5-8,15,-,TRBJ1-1,CASSYTRGSNTEAFF,TGTGCCAGCAGCTACACTCGTGGCAGCAACACTGAAGCTTTCTTT
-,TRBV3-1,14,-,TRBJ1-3,CASSPGFSGNTIYF,TGTGCCAGCAGCCCGGGATTCTCTGGAAACACCATATATTTT
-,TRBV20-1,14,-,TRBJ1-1,CSARRGAENTEAFF,TGCAGTGCCAGGAGAGGGGCAGAGAACACTGAAGCTTTCTTT
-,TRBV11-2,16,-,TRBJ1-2,CASSKGGLAANYGYTF,TGTGCCAGCAGTAAGGGGGGGCTAGCAGCTAACTATGGCTACACCTTC
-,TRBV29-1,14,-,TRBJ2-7,CSAAPRDTTYEQYF,TGCAGCGCAGCACCTCGGGACACGACCTACGAGCAGTACTTC
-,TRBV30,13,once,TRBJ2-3,CAWSNWETDTQYF,TGTGCCTGGAGTAATTGGGAAACAGATACGCAGTATTTT
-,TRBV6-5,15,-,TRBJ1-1,CASSFDPGADTEAFF,TGTGCCAGCAGTTTCGACCCGGGGGCGGACACTGAAGCTTTCTTT
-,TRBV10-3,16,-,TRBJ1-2,CAISESVGAGDYGYTF,TGTGCCATCAGTGAGTCCGTCGGGGCGGGCGACTATGGCTACACCTTC
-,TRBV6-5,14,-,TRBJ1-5,CASSYSGGNQPQHF,TGTGCCAGCAGTTACTCAGGGGGCAATCAGCCCCAGCATTTT
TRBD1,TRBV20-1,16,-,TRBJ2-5,CSASYPGTGDGQTQYF,TGCAGTGCTAGCTACCCCGGGACAGGGGATGGACAGACCCAGTACTTC
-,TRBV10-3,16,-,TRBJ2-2,CAISETRNRDGRELFF,TGTGCCATCAGTGAGACAAGGAACAGGGACGGGCGGGAGCTGTTTTTT
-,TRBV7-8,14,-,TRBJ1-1,CASSLSVVFLEAFF,TGTGCCAGCAGCTTATCTGTTGTTTTTCTTGAAGCTTTCTTT
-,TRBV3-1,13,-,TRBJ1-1,CASSRQGGSEAFF,TGTGCCAGCAGCCGGCAGGGAGGATCTGAAGCTTTCTTT
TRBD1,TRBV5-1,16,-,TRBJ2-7,CASELGGTGYIHEQYF,TGCGCCAGCGAGCTTGGTGGGACAGGTTACATCCACGAGCAGTACTTC
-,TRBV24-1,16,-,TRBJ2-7,CATSDFRRSSSYEQYF,TGTGCCACCAGTGATTTCCGTCGGTCCAGCTCCTACGAGCAGTACTTC
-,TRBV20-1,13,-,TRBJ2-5,CSARVPYQETQYF,TGCAGTGCTAGAGTACCGTACCAAGAGACCCAGTACTTC
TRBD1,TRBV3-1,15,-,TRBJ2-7,CASTLRQGLTGEQYF,TGTGCCAGCACCTTGAGACAGGGTCTCACGGGCGAGCAGTACTTC
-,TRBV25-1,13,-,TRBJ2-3,CASSAYLTDTQYF,TGTGCCAGCAGTGCGTACCTCACAGATACGCAGTATTTT
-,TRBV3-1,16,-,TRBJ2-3,CASSRGSAGSGDTQYF,TGTGCCAGCAGCCGAGGCTCAGCGGGTTCGGGAGATACGCAGTATTTT
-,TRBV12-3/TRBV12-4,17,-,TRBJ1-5,CASSFSVGEGRNQPQHF,TGTGCCAGCAGTTTCTCCGTCGGGGAAGGTCGCAATCAGCCCCAGCATTTT
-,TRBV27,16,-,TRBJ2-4,CASSLSRSGAKNIQYF,TGTGCCAGCAGCCTCTCACGGTCCGGGGCCAAAAACATTCAGTACTTC
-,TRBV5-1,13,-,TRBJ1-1,CASSAKQGSEAFF,TGCGCCAGCAGCGCTAAACAGGGATCTGAAGCTTTCTTT
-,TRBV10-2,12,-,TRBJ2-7,CASSAQGNEQYF,TGCGCCAGCAGTGCGCAGGGCAACGAGCAGTACTTC
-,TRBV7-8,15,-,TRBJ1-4,CASSVGAWTDEKLFF,TGTGCCAGCAGCGTAGGAGCCTGGACGGATGAAAAACTGTTTTTT
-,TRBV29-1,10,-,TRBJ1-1,CSVAGHEAFF,TGCAGCGTTGCCGGGCACGAAGCTTTCTTT
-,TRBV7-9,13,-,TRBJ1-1,CASSFHGLVEAFF,TGTGCCAGCAGTTTTCACGGGCTTGTAGAAGCTTTCTTT
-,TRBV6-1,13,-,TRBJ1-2,CASISPGNYGYTF,TGTGCCAGCATAAGTCCGGGGAACTATGGCTACACCTTC
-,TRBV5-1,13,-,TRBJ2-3,CASSFGDTDTQYF,TGCGCCAGCAGCTTTGGTGACACAGATACGCAGTATTTT
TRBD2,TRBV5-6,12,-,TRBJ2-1,CASSLGEGEQFF,TGTGCCAGCAGCTTGGGGGAGGGTGAGCAGTTCTTC
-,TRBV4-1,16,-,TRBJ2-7,CASSHFMMQATYEQYF,TGCGCCAGCAGCCACTTTATGATGCAGGCTACGTACGAGCAGTACTTC
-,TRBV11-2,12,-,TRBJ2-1,CASSSRAIEQFF,TGTGCCAGCAGCTCCCGAGCGATTGAGCAGTTCTTC
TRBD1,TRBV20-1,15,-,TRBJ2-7,CSARDSGQGSYEQYF,TGCAGTGCTAGAGATTCGGGACAGGGCTCCTACGAGCAGTACTTC
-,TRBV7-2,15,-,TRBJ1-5,CASSLTRGMGQPQHF,TGTGCCAGCAGCTTAACAAGGGGCATGGGTCAGCCCCAGCATTTT
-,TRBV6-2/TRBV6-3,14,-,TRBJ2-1,CASGDFPAYNEQFF,TGTGCCAGCGGGGACTTTCCGGCCTACAATGAGCAGTTCTTC
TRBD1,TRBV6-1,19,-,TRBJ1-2,CASTPSYFGQGGFGSGYTF,TGTGCCAGCACACCCAGCTACTTCGGACAGGGAGGTTTCGGATCTGGCTACACCTTC
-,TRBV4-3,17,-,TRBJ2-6,CASSQEPLSSGANVLTF,TGCGCCAGCAGCCAAGAACCCTTGAGCTCTGGGGCCAACGTCCTGACTTTC
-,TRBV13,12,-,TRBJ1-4,CASSRPGEKLFF,TGTGCCAGCAGCCGGCCTGGTGAAAAACTGTTTTTT
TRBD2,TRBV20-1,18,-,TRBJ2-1,CSARGGAGLAGGYNEQFF,TGCAGTGCTAGAGGAGGTGCCGGACTAGCGGGAGGGTACAATGAGCAGTTCTTC
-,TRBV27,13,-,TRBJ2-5,CASSSPSRETQYF,TGTGCCAGCAGTTCCCCCTCCAGGGAGACCCAGTACTTC
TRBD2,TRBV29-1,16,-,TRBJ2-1,CSVVLLAGASYNEQFF,TGCAGCGTTGTTCTCCTAGCGGGGGCCTCCTACAATGAGCAGTTCTTC
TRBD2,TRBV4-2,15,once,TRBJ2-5,CASSQGGLAGETQYF,TGTGCCAGCAGCCAAGGCGGACTAGCGGGAGAGACCCAGTACTTC
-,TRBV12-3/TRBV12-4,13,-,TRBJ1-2,CASSFDLSYGYTF,TGTGCCAGCAGTTTTGACCTCTCCTATGGCTACACCTTC
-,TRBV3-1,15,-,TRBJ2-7,CASSRHTGQPNEQYF,TGTGCCAGCAGCCGACACACTGGACAGCCTAACGAGCAGTACTTC